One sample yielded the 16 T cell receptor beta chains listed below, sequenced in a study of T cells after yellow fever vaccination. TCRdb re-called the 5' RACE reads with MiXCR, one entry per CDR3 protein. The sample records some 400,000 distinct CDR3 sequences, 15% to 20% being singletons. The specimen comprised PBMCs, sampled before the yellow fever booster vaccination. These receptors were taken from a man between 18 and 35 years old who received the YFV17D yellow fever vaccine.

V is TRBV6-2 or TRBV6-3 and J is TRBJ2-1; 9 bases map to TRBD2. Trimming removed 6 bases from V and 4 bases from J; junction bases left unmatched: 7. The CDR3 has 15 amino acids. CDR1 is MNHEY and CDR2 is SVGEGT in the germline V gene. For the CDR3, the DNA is TGTGCCAGCAGGGGTTCTAGCGGGGCTTACAATGAGCAGTTCTTC. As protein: CASRGSSGAYNEQFF.

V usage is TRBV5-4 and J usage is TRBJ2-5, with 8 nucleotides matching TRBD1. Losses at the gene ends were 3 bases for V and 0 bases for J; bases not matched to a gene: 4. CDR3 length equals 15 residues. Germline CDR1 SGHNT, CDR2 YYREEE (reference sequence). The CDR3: CASSSRDRYQETQYF. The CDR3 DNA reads TGTGCCAGCAGCTCCCGGGACAGGTACCAAGAGACCCAGTACTTC.

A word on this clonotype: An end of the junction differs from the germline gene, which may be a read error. CDR3 region: CASNQGANTEAFF. The CDR3 DNA reads as TGTGCCAGCAACCAGGGGGCTAACACTGAAGCGTTCTTT. The chain has TRBV11-1 and TRBJ1-1, with 8 bases fitting TRBD1. There are 13 residues in the CDR3. Germline CDR1 is SGHAT and CDR2 is FQDESV (reference sequence). Together with reference TRBV11-1 and TRBJ1-1, the CDR3 gives the full variable domain: EAEVAQSPRYKITEKSQAVAFWCDPISGHATLYWYRQILGQGPELLVQFQDESVVDDSQLPKDRFSAERLKGVDSTLKIQPAELGDSAMYLCASNQGANTEAFFGQGTRLTVV.

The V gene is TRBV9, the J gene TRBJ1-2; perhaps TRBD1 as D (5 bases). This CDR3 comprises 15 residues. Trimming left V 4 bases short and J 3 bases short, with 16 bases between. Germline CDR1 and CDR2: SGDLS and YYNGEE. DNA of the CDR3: TGTGCCAGCAGCCCCCAGGGAGGCCCTTACTATGGCTACACCTTC. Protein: CASSPQGGPYYGYTF.

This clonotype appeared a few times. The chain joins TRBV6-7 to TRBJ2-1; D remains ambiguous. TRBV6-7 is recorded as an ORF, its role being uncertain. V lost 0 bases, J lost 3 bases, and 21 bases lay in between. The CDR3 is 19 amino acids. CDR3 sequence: CASSYSMGLARADYNEQFF. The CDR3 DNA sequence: TGTGCCAGCAGTTACTCGATGGGGTTGGCTCGGGCAGACTACAATGAGCAGTTCTTC.

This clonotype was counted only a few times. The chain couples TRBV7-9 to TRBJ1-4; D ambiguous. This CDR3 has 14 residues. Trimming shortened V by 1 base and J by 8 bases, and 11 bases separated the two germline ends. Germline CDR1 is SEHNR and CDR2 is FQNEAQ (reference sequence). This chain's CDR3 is CASSLVAEGEKLFF. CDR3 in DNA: TGTGCCAGCAGCTTAGTGGCGGAAGGAGAAAAACTGTTTTTT.

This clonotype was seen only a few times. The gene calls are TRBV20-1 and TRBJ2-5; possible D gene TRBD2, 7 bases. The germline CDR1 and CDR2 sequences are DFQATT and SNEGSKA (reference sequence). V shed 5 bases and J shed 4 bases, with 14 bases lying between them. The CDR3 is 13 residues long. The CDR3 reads CSAGGAAGETQYF. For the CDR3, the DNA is TGCAGTGCTGGGGGGGCAGCTGGAGAGACCCAGTACTTC.

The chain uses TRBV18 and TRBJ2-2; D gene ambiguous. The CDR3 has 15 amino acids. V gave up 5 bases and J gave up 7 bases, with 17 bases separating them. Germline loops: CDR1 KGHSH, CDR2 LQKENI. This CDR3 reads CASSSSTRGIGELFF. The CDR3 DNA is TGTGCCAGCTCATCGTCGACAAGAGGCATCGGGGAGCTGTTTTTT.

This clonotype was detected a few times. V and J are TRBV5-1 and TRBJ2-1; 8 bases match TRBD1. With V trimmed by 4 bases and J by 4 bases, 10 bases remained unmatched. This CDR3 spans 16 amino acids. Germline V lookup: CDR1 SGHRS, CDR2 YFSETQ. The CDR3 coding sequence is TGCGCCAGCAGCGCCTCAGGGGGCCTAGGGTACAATGAGCAGTTCTTC. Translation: CASSASGGLGYNEQFF.

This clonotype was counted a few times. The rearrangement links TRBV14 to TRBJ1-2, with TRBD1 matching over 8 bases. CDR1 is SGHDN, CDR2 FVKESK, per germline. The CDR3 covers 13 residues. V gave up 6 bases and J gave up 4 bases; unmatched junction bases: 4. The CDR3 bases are TGTGCCAGCAGAAGGACAGGGATCTATGGCTACACCTTC. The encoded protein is CASRRTGIYGYTF.

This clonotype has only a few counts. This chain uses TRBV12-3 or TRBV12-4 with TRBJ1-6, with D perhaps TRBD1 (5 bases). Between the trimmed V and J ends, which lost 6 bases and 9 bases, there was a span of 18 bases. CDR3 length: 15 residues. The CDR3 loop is CASRQVGRESSPLHF. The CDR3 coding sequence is TGTGCCAGCAGGCAGGTGGGCAGGGAGAGTTCACCCCTCCACTTT.

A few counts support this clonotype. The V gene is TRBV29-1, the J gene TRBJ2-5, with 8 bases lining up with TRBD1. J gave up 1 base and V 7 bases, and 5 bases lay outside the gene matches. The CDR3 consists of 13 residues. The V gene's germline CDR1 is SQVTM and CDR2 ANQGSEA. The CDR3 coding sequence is TGCAGCGCGGGACAGGCCTCCCAAGAGACCCAGTACTTC. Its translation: CSAGQASQETQYF.

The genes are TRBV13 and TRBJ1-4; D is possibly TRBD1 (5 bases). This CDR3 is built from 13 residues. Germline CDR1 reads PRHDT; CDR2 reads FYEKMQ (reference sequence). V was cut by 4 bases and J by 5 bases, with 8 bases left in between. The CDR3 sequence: CASSSQGNEKLFF. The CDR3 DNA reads TGTGCCAGCAGCTCTCAGGGAAATGAAAAACTGTTTTTT.

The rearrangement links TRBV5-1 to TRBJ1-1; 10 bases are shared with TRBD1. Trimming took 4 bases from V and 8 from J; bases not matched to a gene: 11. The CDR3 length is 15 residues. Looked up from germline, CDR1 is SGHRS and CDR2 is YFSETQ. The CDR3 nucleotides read TGCGCCAGCAGCGAGGGGGACAGGGGACGTGAGGAAGCTTTCTTT. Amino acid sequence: CASSEGDRGREEAFF.

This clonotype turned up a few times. CDR3 amino acids: CATSKGQGGIQYF. CDR3 nucleotide sequence: TGTGCCACCAGTAAGGGACAGGGAGGGATCCAGTACTTC. J is TRBJ2-5 and V is TRBV24-1; 9 bases align to TRBD1. Losses at the gene ends were 6 bases for V and 10 bases for J; bases not matched to a gene: 8. This CDR3 has 13 amino acids. Germline loops: CDR1 KGHDR, CDR2 SFDVKD.

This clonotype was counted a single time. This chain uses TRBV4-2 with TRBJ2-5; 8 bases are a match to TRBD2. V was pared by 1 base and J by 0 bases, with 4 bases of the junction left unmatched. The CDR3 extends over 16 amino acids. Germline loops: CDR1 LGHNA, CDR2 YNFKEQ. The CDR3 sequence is CASSQAGGGYQETQYF. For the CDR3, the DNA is TGTGCCAGCAGCCAAGCTGGCGGGGGGTACCAAGAGACCCAGTACTTC.